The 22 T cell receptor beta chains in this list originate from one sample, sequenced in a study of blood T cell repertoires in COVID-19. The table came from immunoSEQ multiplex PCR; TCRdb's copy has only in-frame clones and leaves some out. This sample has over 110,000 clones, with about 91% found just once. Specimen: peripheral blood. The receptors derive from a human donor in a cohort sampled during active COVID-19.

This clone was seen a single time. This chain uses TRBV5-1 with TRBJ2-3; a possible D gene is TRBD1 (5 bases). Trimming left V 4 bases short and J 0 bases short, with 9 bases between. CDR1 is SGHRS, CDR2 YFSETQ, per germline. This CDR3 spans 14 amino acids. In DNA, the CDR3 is TGCGCCAGCAGCATTCGACAGAGCACAGATACGCAGTATTTT. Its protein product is CASSIRQSTDTQYF.

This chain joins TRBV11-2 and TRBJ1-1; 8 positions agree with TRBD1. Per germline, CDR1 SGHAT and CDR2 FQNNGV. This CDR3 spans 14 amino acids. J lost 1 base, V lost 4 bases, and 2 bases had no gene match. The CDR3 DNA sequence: TGTGCCAGCAGCTCAGGGGGCTGGAACACTGAAGCTTTCTTT. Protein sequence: CASSSGGWNTEAFF. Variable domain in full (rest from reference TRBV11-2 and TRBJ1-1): EAGVAQSPRYKIIEKRQSVAFWCNPISGHATLYWYQQILGQGPKLLIQFQNNGVVDDSQLPKDRFSAERLKGVDSTLKIQPAKLEDSAVYLCASSSGGWNTEAFFGQGTRLTVV.

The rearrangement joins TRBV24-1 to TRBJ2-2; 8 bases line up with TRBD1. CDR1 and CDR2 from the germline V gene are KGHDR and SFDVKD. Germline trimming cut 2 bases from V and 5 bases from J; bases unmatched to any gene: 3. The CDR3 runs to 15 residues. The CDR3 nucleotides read TGTGCCACCAGTGATTCCGGGACAGGTACCGGGGAGCTGTTTTTT. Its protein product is CATSDSGTGTGELFF.

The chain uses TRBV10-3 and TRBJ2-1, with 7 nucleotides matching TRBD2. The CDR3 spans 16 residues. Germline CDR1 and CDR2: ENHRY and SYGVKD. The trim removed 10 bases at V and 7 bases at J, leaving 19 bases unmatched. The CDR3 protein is CATGKGGGTNLNEQFF. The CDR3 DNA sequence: TGTGCCACAGGCAAGGGCGGGGGAACTAACTTAAATGAGCAGTTCTTC.

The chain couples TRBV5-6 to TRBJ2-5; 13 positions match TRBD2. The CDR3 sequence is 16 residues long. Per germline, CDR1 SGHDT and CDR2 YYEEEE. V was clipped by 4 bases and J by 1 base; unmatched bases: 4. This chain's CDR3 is CASSGRTSGGQETQYF. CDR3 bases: TGTGCCAGCAGCGGGAGGACTAGCGGGGGCCAAGAGACCCAGTACTTC.

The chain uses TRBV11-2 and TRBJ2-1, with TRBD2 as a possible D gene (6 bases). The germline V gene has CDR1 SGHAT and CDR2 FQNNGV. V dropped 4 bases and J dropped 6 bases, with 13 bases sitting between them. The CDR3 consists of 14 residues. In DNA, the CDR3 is TGTGCCAGCAGCTCGAGACTGACTAGCAATGAGCAGTTCTTC. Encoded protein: CASSSRLTSNEQFF. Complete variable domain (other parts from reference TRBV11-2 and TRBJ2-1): EAGVAQSPRYKIIEKRQSVAFWCNPISGHATLYWYQQILGQGPKLLIQFQNNGVVDDSQLPKDRFSAERLKGVDSTLKIQPAKLEDSAVYLCASSSRLTSNEQFFGPGTRLTVL.

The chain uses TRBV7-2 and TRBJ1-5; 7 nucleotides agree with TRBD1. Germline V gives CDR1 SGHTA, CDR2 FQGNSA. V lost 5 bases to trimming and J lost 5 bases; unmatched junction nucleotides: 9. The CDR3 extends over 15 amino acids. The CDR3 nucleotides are TGTGCCAGCAGCCCCGACAGGGTGGTAGATCAGCCCCAGCATTTT. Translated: CASSPDRVVDQPQHF. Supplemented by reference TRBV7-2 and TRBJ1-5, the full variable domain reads GAGVSQSPSNKVTEKGKDVELRCDPISGHTALYWYRQSLGQGLEFLIYFQGNSAPDKSGLPSDRFSAERTGGSVSTLTIQRTQQEDSAVYLCASSPDRVVDQPQHFGDGTRLSIL.

CDR3 region: CASSLPGQGVYGYTF. In nucleotides, the CDR3 is TGTGCCAGCAGCCTTCCGGGACAGGGAGTCTATGGCTACACCTTC. The V call is TRBV14, the J call TRBJ1-2; 9 nucleotides agree with TRBD1. Germline V gene data show CDR1 as SGHDN and CDR2 as FVKESK. V dropped 4 bases and J dropped 4; count of bases not matched to a gene: 7. CDR3 length: 15 amino acids.

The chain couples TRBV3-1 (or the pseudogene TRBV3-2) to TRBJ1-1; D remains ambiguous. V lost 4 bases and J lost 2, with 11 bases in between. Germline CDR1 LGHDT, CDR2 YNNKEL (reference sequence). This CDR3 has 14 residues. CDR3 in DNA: TGTGCCAGCAGCCTACTATCTGAAAACACTGAAGCTTTCTTT. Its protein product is CASSLLSENTEAFF.

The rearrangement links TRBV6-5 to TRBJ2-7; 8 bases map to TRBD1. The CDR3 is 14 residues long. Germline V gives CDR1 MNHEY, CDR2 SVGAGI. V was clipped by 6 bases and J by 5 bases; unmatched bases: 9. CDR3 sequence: CASRTRTGKDEQYF. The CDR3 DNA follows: TGTGCCAGCAGAACACGGACAGGGAAGGACGAGCAGTACTTC.

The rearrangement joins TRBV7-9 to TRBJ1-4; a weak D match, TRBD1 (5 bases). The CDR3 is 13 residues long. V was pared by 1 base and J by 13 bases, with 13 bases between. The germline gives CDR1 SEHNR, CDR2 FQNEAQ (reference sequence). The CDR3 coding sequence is TGTGCCAGCAGCTTAGTGGGGGGAAAGAGACTGTTTTTT. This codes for CASSLVGGKRLFF.

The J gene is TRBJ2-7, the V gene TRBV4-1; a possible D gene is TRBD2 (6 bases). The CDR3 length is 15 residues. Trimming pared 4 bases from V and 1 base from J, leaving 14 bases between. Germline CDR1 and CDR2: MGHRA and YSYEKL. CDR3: CASSLGLEASYEQYF. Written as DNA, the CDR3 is TGCGCCAGCAGCCTGGGACTTGAAGCTTCCTACGAGCAGTACTTC.

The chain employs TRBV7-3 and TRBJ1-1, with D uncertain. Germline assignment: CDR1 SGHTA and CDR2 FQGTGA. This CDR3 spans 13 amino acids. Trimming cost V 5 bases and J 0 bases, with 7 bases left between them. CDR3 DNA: TGTGCCAGCAGCCCGCAGGTGAACACTGAAGCTTTCTTT. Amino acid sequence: CASSPQVNTEAFF.

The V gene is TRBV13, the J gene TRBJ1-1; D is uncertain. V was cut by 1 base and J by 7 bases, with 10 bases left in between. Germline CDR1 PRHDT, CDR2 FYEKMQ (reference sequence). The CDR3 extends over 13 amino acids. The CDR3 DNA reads TGTGCCAGCAGCTTAGAACGGTTTGGTGAAGCTTTCTTT. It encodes CASSLERFGEAFF.

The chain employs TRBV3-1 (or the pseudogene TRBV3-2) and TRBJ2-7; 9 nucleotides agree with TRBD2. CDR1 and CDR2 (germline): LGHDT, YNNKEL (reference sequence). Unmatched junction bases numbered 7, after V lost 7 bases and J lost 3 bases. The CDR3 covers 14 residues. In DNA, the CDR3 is TGTGCCAGCACCCCTGCGGGGGGGTTCTACGAGCAGTACTTC. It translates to CASTPAGGFYEQYF.

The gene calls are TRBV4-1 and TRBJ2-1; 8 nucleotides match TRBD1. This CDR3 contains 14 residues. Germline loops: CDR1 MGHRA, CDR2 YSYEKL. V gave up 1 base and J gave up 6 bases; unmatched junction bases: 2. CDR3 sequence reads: CASSQATGVNEQFF. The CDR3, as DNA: TGCGCCAGCAGCCAAGCGACAGGGGTCAATGAGCAGTTCTTC.

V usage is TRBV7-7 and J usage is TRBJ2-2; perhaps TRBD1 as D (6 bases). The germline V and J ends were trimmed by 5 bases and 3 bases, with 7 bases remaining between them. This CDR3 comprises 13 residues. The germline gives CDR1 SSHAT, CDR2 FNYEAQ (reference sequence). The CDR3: CASSAGDTGELFF. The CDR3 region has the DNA TGTGCCAGCAGCGCAGGGGACACCGGGGAGCTGTTTTTT.

Written as DNA, the CDR3 is TGTGCCAGCAGCGACCATTTGACAGGGAACTATGGCTACACCTTC. Translated, it gives CASSDHLTGNYGYTF. The chain uses TRBV5-5 and TRBJ1-2, with 7 bases fitting TRBD1. CDR3 size: 15 residues. The V and J ends lost 4 bases and 2 bases, in that order; junction bases with no gene match: 8. The germline V gene has CDR1 SGHKS and CDR2 YYEKEE (reference sequence).

CDR3: CASSYSRQVGELFF. DNA of the CDR3: TGTGCCAGCAGTTACTCAAGACAGGTCGGGGAGCTGTTTTTT. This chain connects TRBV6-2 or TRBV6-3 to TRBJ2-2, with D maybe TRBD1 (6 bases). Germline V gene sequence: CDR1 MNHEY, CDR2 SVGEGT. This CDR3 has 14 amino acids. The V and J ends lost 0 bases and 7 bases respectively, with 9 bases between them.

The chain's CDR3 is CASSGSSGALAQYF. For the CDR3, the DNA is TGCGCCAGCAGTGGCTCTAGCGGGGCCCTGGCCCAGTACTTC. V and J are TRBV10-2 and TRBJ2-5; 9 nucleotides match TRBD2. CDR3 size: 14 residues. V was pared by 4 bases and J by 9 bases, with 9 bases of the junction left unmatched. Germline V gene lookup returns CDR1 WSHSY and CDR2 SAAADI.

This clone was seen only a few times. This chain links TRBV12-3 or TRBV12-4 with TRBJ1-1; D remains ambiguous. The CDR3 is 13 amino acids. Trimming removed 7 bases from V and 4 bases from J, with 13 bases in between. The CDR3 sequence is CASKYESSTEAFF. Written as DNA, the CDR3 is TGTGCCAGCAAATACGAATCCAGCACTGAAGCTTTCTTT.

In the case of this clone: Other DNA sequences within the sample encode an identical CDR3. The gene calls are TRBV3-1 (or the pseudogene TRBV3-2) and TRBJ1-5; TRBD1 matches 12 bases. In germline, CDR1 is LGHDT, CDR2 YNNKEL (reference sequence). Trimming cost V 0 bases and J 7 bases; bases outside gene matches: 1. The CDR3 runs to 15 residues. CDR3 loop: CASSQEGQGAQPQHF. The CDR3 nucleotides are TGTGCCAGCAGCCAAGAGGGACAGGGGGCACAGCCCCAGCATTTT.